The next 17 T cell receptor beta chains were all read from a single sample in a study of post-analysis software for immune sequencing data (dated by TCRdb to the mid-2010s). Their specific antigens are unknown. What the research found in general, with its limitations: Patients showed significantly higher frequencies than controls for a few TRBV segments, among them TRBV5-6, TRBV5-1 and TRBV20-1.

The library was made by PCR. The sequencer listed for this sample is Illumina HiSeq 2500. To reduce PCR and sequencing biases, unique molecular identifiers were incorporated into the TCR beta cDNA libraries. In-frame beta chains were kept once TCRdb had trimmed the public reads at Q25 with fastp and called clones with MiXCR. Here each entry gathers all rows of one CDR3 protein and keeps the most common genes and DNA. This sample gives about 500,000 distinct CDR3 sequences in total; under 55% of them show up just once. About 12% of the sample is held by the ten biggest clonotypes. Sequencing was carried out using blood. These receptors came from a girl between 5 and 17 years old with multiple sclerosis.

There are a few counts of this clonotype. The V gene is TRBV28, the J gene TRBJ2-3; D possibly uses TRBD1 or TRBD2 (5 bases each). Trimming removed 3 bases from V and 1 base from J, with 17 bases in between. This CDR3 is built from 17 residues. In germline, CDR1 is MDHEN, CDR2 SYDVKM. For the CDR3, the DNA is TGTGCCAGCAGTTTTTTCGGGAAGGGGATCGGCACAGATACGCAGTATTTT. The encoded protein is CASSFFGKGIGTDTQYF. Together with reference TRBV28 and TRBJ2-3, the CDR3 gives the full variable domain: DVKVTQSSRYLVKRTGEKVFLECVQDMDHENMFWYRQDPGLGLRLIYFSYDVKMKEKGDIPEGYSVSREKKERFSLILESASTNQTSMYLCASSFFGKGIGTDTQYFGPGTRLTVL.

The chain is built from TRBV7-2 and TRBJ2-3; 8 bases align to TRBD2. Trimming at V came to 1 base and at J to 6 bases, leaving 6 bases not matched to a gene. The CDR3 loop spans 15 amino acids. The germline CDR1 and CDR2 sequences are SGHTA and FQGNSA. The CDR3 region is CASSLDTGGPDTQYF. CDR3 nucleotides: TGTGCCAGCAGCTTAGATACGGGGGGGCCGGATACGCAGTATTTT.

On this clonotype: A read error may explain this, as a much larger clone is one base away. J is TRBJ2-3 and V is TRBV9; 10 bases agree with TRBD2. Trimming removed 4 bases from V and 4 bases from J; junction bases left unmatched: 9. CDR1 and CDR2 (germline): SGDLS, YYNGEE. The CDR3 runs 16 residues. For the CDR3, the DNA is TGTGCCAGCAGCTACAATAGCGGGAGGTTTCCAGATACGCAGTATTTT. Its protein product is CASSYNSGRFPDTQYF.

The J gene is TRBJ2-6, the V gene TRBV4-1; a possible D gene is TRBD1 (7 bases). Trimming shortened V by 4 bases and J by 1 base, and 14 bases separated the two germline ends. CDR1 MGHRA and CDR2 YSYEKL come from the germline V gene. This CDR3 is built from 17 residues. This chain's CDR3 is CASSRGLGQSGANVLTF. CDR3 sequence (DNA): TGCGCCAGCAGCCGGGGACTGGGACAGTCTGGGGCCAACGTCCTGACTTTC.

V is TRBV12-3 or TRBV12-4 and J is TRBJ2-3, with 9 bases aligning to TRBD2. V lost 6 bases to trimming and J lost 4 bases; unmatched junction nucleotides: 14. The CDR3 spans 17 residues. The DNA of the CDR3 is TGTGCCAGCAGCCCAACGCTCCAGCGGGGGGAATCAGATACGCAGTATTTT. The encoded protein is CASSPTLQRGESDTQYF.

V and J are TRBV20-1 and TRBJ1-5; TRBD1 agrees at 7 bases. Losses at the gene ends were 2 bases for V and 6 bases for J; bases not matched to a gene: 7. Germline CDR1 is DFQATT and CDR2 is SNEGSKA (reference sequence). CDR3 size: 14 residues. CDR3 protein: CSARITGDGQPQHF. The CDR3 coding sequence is TGCAGTGCTAGAATAACAGGGGACGGTCAGCCCCAGCATTTT.

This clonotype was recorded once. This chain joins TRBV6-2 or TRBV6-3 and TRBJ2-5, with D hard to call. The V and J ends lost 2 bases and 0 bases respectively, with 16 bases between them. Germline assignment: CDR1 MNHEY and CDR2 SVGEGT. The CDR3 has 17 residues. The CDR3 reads CASSYRQKGVYQETQYF. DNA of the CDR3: TGTGCCAGCAGTTACCGCCAGAAGGGCGTATACCAAGAGACCCAGTACTTC.

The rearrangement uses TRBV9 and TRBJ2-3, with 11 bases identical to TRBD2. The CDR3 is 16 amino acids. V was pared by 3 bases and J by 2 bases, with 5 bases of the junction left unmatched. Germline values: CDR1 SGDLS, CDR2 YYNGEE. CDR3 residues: CASSALAGGNTDTQYF. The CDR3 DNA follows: TGTGCCAGCAGCGCCCTAGCGGGAGGTAACACAGATACGCAGTATTTT.

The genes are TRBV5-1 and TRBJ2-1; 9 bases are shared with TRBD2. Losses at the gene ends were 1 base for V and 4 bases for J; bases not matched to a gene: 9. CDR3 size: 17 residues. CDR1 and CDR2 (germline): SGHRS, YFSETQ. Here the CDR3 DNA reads TGCGCCAGCAGCTTGATCAACTCGGCGGGAGGGTACAATGAGCAGTTCTTC. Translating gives CASSLINSAGGYNEQFF.

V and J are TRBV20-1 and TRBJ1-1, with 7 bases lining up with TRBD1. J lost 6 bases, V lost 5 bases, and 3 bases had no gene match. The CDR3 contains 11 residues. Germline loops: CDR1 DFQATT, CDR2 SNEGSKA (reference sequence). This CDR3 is CSARGQAEAFF. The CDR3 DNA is TGCAGTGCTCGTGGACAGGCTGAAGCTTTCTTT.

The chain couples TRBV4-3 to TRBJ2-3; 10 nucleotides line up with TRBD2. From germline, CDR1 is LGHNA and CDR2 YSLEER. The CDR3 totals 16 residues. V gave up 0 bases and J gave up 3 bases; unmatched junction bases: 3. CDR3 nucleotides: TGCGCCAGCAGCCAAGATGAGACTAGCGGGACAGATACGCAGTATTTT. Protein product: CASSQDETSGTDTQYF.

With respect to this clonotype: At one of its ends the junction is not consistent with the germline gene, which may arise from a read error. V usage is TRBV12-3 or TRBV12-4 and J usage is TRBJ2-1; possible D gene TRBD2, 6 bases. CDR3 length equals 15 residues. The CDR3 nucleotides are TGTGCCGGCAGTTTCCCTGGACTAAGCCACAGTGAGCAGTTCTTC. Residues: CAGSFPGLSHSEQFF.

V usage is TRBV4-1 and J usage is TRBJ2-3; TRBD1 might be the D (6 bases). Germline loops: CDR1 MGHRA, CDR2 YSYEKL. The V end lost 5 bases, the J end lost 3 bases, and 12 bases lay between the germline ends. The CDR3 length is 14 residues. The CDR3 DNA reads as TGCGCCAGCAGCTCGACAGGAGTGACAGATACGCAGTATTTT. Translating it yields CASSSTGVTDTQYF.

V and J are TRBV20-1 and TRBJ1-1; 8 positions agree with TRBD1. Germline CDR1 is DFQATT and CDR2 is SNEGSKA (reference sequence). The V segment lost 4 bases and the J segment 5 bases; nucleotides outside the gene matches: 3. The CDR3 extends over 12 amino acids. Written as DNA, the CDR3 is TGCAGTGCTACAGGGGGCGGTACTGAAGCTTTCTTT. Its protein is CSATGGGTEAFF.

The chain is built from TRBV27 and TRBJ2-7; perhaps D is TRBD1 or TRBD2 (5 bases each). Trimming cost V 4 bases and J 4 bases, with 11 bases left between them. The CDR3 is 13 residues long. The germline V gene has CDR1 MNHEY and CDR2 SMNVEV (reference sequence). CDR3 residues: CASSWGKAYEQYF. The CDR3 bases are TGTGCCAGCAGTTGGGGGAAGGCTTACGAGCAGTACTTC.

This CDR3 reads CAWSQGLAGISYNEQFF. The CDR3 DNA follows: TGTGCCTGGAGCCAAGGACTAGCGGGAATCTCCTACAATGAGCAGTTCTTC. The V gene is TRBV30, the J gene TRBJ2-1; 12 bases line up with TRBD2. Germline V CDR1 and CDR2: GTSNPN, SVGIG (reference sequence). The ends lost 3 bases at V and 0 bases at J; junction bases unmatched: 6. The length of the CDR3 is 17 residues.

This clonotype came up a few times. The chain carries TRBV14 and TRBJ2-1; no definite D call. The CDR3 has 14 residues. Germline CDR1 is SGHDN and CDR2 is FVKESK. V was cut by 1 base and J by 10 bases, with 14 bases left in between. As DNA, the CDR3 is TGTGCCAGCAGCCAAGCCTTCTCCCTTGTGGAGCAGTTCTTC. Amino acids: CASSQAFSLVEQFF.